Each of the 31 T cell receptor beta chains below was sequenced from the same sample in a study of T cell responses to AZD1222 COVID-19 vaccine. Clones were sequenced by immunoSEQ multiplex PCR, and TCRdb holds only the in-frame ones, with some missing. In the table there are about 120,000 clones, over 75% of which are singletons. This specimen was peripheral blood, taken on day 0 of AZD1222 vaccination. The receptors here all came from an adult in good health.

This chain connects TRBV19 to TRBJ1-2; unclear D gene. The V gene lost 5 bases and the J gene lost 2 bases, with 9 bases spanning the gap. The CDR3 has 13 amino acids. Germline CDR1 LNHDA, CDR2 SQIVND (reference sequence). CDR3 bases: TGTGCCAGTAGTTTTCGGAGCAACTATGGCTACACCTTC. Amino acids: CASSFRSNYGYTF.

Concerning this clone: One end of the junction fails to match germline, which may point to a read error. The chain joins TRBV2 to TRBJ1-6; 9 bases are shared with TRBD1. CDR1 and CDR2 (germline): SNHLY, FYNNEI. This CDR3 is 13 amino acids long. The CDR3 DNA follows: TGTGCCAGCAGTGAAGTTCGGGGACAGGGATACATCTTT. Its translation is CASSEVRGQGYIF.

This chain joins TRBV18 and TRBJ1-3, with a tentative D call TRBD1 (5 bases). Germline CDR1 and CDR2: KGHSH and LQKENI. Trimming removed 3 bases from V and 0 bases from J, with 15 bases in between. This CDR3 is 17 amino acids long. Here the CDR3 reads CASSPRVVRGSGNTIYF. The CDR3, as DNA: TGTGCCAGCTCACCCAGGGTCGTCCGGGGCTCTGGAAACACCATATATTTT.

As DNA, the CDR3 is TGTGCCAGCAGCTCGGGGGGGCCCCAGCATTTT. It specifies CASSSGGPQHF. The V gene is TRBV27, the J gene TRBJ1-5; maybe TRBD1 (5 bases). Germline V gene data show CDR1 as MNHEY and CDR2 as SMNVEV (reference sequence). There are 11 residues in the CDR3. Trimming left V 6 bases short and J 9 bases short, with 9 bases between.

This rearrangement joins TRBV7-7 to TRBJ1-4, with D perhaps matching TRBD1 (5 bases). This CDR3 is built from 15 residues. The germline V gene has CDR1 SSHAT and CDR2 FNYEAQ (reference sequence). Trimming pared 5 bases from V and 4 bases from J, leaving 14 bases between. Written as DNA, the CDR3 is TGTGCCAGCAGCCCCACAGGCTCCTTTAATGAAAAACTGTTTTTT. Translation: CASSPTGSFNEKLFF.

In this sample, this clone turned up a few times. The rearrangement uses TRBV2 and TRBJ2-2; tentative D call: TRBD2 (5 bases). This CDR3 spans 14 amino acids. Trimming left V 8 bases short and J 4 bases short, with 14 bases between. Germline loops: CDR1 SNHLY, CDR2 FYNNEI. The CDR3 sequence: CASSEGRVTGELFF. CDR3 nucleotides: TGTGCCAGCTCAGAGGGTCGAGTCACCGGGGAGCTGTTTTTT.

The chain couples TRBV19 to TRBJ1-1; D ambiguous. Germline CDR1 and CDR2: LNHDA and SQIVND (reference sequence). The CDR3 is 17 residues long. V dropped 0 bases and J dropped 0 bases, with 14 bases sitting between them. The CDR3 DNA reads TGTGCCAGTAGTATAGAGGGTGTAGCAGACTTGAACACTGAAGCTTTCTTT. It codes for CASSIEGVADLNTEAFF. The full variable domain, its missing parts supplied by reference TRBV19 and TRBJ1-1, is DGGITQSPKYLFRKEGQNVTLSCEQNLNHDAMYWYRQDPGQGLRLIYYSQIVNDFQKGDIAEGYSVSREKKESFPLTVTSAQKNPTAFYLCASSIEGVADLNTEAFFGQGTRLTVV.

V gene TRBV9 combines with J gene TRBJ2-2, with 12 bases aligning to TRBD2. The CDR3 covers 18 residues. The germline CDR1 and CDR2 sequences are SGDLS and YYNGEE. With 2 bases clipped from V and 2 bases from J, the junction kept 7 bases outside the gene matches. The chain's CDR3 is CASSVLAGGRRNTGELFF. CDR3 nucleotide sequence: TGTGCCAGCAGCGTCCTAGCGGGGGGGCGTCGAAACACCGGGGAGCTGTTTTTT.

This CDR3 reads CASSLALGLAEETQYF. The DNA for the CDR3 is TGTGCCAGCAGCTTAGCCCTGGGACTAGCTGAGGAGACCCAGTACTTC. The chain is built from TRBV7-8 and TRBJ2-5, with 9 bases that match TRBD2. The V gene's germline CDR1 is SGHVS and CDR2 FQNEAQ. Trimming cost V 0 bases and J 5 bases; bases outside gene matches: 7. There are 16 residues in the CDR3.

The chain carries TRBV6-6 and TRBJ2-3, with 7 positions matching TRBD1. Germline V gene data show CDR1 as MNHNY and CDR2 as SVGAGI (reference sequence). With 6 bases clipped from V and 5 bases from J, the junction kept 2 bases outside the gene matches. The CDR3 runs to 12 residues. CDR3 loop: CASSRTGDTQYF. The DNA for the CDR3 is TGTGCCAGCAGCCGGACAGGAGATACGCAGTATTTT.

V gene TRBV5-1 combines with J gene TRBJ2-6, with D unresolved. This CDR3 is 16 amino acids long. Deletions cut 0 bases from V and 0 bases from J, with 7 bases between. Germline CDR1 is SGHRS and CDR2 is YFSETQ. CDR3 sequence reads: CASSLGPVSGANVLTF. CDR3 bases: TGCGCCAGCAGCTTGGGTCCAGTCTCTGGGGCCAACGTCCTGACTTTC.

The rearrangement uses TRBV18 and TRBJ1-4; a possible D gene is TRBD1 (5 bases). The V end lost 3 bases, the J end lost 6 bases, and 23 bases lay between the germline ends. This CDR3 region has 18 residues. The V gene's germline CDR1 is KGHSH and CDR2 LQKENI. For the CDR3, the DNA is TGTGCCAGCTCACCCCGCCGAGGCAGGGCAAAAGGGGATGAAAAACTGTTTTTT. As protein: CASSPRRGRAKGDEKLFF. Full variable domain (rest looked up from reference TRBV18 and TRBJ1-4): NAGVMQNPRHLVRRRGQEARLRCSPMKGHSHVYWYRQLPEEGLKFMVYLQKENIIDESGMPKERFSAEFPKEGPSILRIQQVVRGDSAAYFCASSPRRGRAKGDEKLFFGSGTQLSVL.

The rearrangement uses TRBV11-3 and TRBJ2-1; TRBD2 might be the D (5 bases). Trimming took 5 bases from V and 8 from J, leaving 13 bases between them. The CDR3 totals 13 residues. The germline CDR1 and CDR2 sequences are SGHNT and YENEEA. The CDR3 DNA is TGTGCCAGCAGCCTTGGCGGTAGCGATGAGCAGTTCTTC. This translates into CASSLGGSDEQFF.

This chain links TRBV5-4 with TRBJ1-5; D perhaps matches TRBD1 (6 bases). From germline, CDR1 is SGHNT and CDR2 YYREEE (reference sequence). The V gene lost 5 bases and the J gene lost 6 bases, with 12 bases spanning the gap. There are 13 residues in the CDR3. The CDR3 protein is CASSRGESQPQHF. CDR3 DNA: TGTGCCAGCAGTAGGGGGGAAAGTCAGCCCCAGCATTTT.

V is TRBV18 and J is TRBJ1-5, with D hard to call. The V gene's germline CDR1 is KGHSH and CDR2 LQKENI. V lost 4 bases and J lost 0, with 4 bases in between. The CDR3 loop spans 13 amino acids. CDR3 residues: CASSRDSNQPQHF. The DNA for the CDR3 is TGTGCCAGCTCACGGGATAGCAATCAGCCCCAGCATTTT.

V usage is TRBV4-3 and J usage is TRBJ1-2; no firm D call. The CDR3 consists of 13 residues. Germline CDR1 LGHNA, CDR2 YSLEER. Between the trimmed V and J ends, which lost 4 bases and 5 bases, there was a span of 11 bases. CDR3: CASSLDRSYGYTF. CDR3 nucleotide sequence: TGCGCCAGCAGCCTGGATAGGTCTTATGGCTACACCTTC.

The V and J genes are TRBV5-6 and TRBJ2-3, with TRBD2 matching 10 bases. The CDR3 sequence is 16 residues long. With 4 bases clipped from V and 6 bases from J, the junction kept 11 bases outside the gene matches. Germline CDR1 reads SGHDT; CDR2 reads YYEEEE. The CDR3 bases are TGTGCCAGCAGCCCAATAGCGGGGGGCCACACCGATACGCAGTATTTT. It is translated as CASSPIAGGHTDTQYF.

V gene TRBV29-1 combines with J gene TRBJ1-1; 9 bases agree with TRBD1. The J segment lost 5 bases and the V segment lost 5 bases, leaving 6 bases of the junction unmatched. Germline values: CDR1 SQVTM, CDR2 ANQGSEA. There are 13 residues in the CDR3. The CDR3 region has the DNA TGCAGCGTTACCGGGACAGGGAAAACTGAAGCTTTCTTT. This sequence encodes CSVTGTGKTEAFF.

The V call is TRBV18, the J call TRBJ1-1; 7 positions match TRBD1. Germline CDR1 and CDR2: KGHSH and LQKENI. This CDR3 comprises 17 residues. The J segment lost 0 bases and the V segment lost 4 bases, leaving 11 bases of the junction unmatched. The CDR3 coding sequence is TGTGCCAGCTCACAAGCCATACCGGGACAGATGAACACTGAAGCTTTCTTT. Translated, it gives CASSQAIPGQMNTEAFF.

This chain links TRBV12-3 or TRBV12-4 with TRBJ1-5, with D hard to call. Trimming removed 3 bases from V and 2 bases from J, with 5 bases in between. The CDR3 is made up of 13 amino acids. The DNA of the CDR3 is TGTGCCAGCAGTTTTAATGGCAATCAGCCCCAGCATTTT. The encoded protein is CASSFNGNQPQHF.

The chain uses TRBV7-2 and TRBJ1-4; D call uncertain. V lost 5 bases to trimming and J lost 3 bases, with 4 bases between them. Germline CDR1 reads SGHTA; CDR2 reads FQGNSA. The length of the CDR3 is 12 residues. The CDR3 sequence is CASSQSNEKLFF. CDR3 coding DNA: TGTGCCAGCAGCCAATCTAATGAAAAACTGTTTTTT.

The V and J genes are TRBV9 and TRBJ1-3, with 8 bases aligning to TRBD1. The CDR3 is 14 residues long. With V trimmed by 0 bases and J by 7 bases, 3 bases remained unmatched. Germline V gene lookup returns CDR1 SGDLS and CDR2 YYNGEE. CDR3 amino acids: CASSVDQGANTIYF. CDR3 nucleotides: TGTGCCAGCAGCGTAGACCAGGGGGCCAACACCATATATTTT.

The chain is built from TRBV11-2 and TRBJ1-5; no clear D. This CDR3 contains 15 residues. V was shortened by 1 base and J by 3 bases, with 10 bases between the two germline ends. Germline loops: CDR1 SGHAT, CDR2 FQNNGV. The chain's CDR3 is CASSLALGPNQPQHF. CDR3 nucleotide sequence: TGTGCCAGCAGCTTAGCTTTGGGCCCCAATCAGCCCCAGCATTTT.

The gene calls are TRBV2 and TRBJ2-1, with 13 bases that match TRBD2. J lost 3 bases, V lost 6 bases, and 2 bases had no gene match. In germline, CDR1 is SNHLY, CDR2 FYNNEI. This CDR3 region has 15 residues. Here the CDR3 reads CASRGTSGVYNEQFF. The DNA of the CDR3 is TGTGCCAGCAGAGGGACTAGCGGGGTCTACAATGAGCAGTTCTTC.

The chain carries TRBV5-4 and TRBJ1-4; D is ambiguous. The CDR3 contains 14 residues. V was clipped by 4 bases and J by 0 bases, with 7 bases between them. Germline CDR1 SGHNT, CDR2 YYREEE (reference sequence). CDR3 loop: CASSESATNEKLFF. The CDR3, as DNA: TGTGCCAGCAGCGAGTCCGCAACTAATGAAAAACTGTTTTTT.

V usage is TRBV7-2 and J usage is TRBJ1-5; D unclear. V shed 1 base and J shed 6 bases, with 7 bases lying between them. The CDR3 loop spans 13 amino acids. The germline gives CDR1 SGHTA, CDR2 FQGNSA. Written as DNA, the CDR3 is TGTGCCAGCAGCTTAGTAAGTAGTCAGCCCCAGCATTTT. Translating gives CASSLVSSQPQHF.

V and J are TRBV6-5 and TRBJ2-6; no definite D call. V lost 4 bases to trimming and J lost 0 bases, with 7 bases between them. CDR1 MNHEY and CDR2 SVGAGI come from the germline V gene. The CDR3 is 15 amino acids. This chain's CDR3 is CASSSLSSGANVLTF. The CDR3 nucleotides read TGTGCCAGCAGTTCGCTAAGCTCTGGGGCCAACGTCCTGACTTTC.

This chain connects TRBV27 to TRBJ2-5; a weak D match, TRBD1 (7 bases). The CDR3 sequence is 16 residues long. CDR1 MNHEY and CDR2 SMNVEV come from the germline V gene (reference sequence). V gave up 3 bases and J gave up 4 bases, with 18 bases separating them. The CDR3 DNA follows: TGTGCCAGCAGTTTCGGGTTCAGGGGGGCAGGAGAGACCCAGTACTTC. This encodes CASSFGFRGAGETQYF.

The chain is built from TRBV24-1 and TRBJ2-1, with 9 bases fitting TRBD1. V was clipped by 4 bases and J by 2 bases; unmatched bases: 5. This CDR3 contains 16 residues. Germline CDR1 and CDR2: KGHDR and SFDVKD. The CDR3 nucleotides read TGTGCCACCAGTGACGCGGGACAGGGAACCTACAATGAGCAGTTCTTC. Translated: CATSDAGQGTYNEQFF.

The V call is TRBV5-4, the J call TRBJ2-7, with 7 bases that match TRBD1. This CDR3 spans 13 amino acids. Per the germline V gene, CDR1 is SGHNT and CDR2 is YYREEE (reference sequence). J was trimmed by 7 bases and V by 4 bases; bases with no gene match: 8. The CDR3 spells CASSLDRVGEQYF. The CDR3, as DNA: TGTGCCAGCAGCCTAGACAGGGTCGGGGAGCAGTACTTC.

The chain is built from TRBV2 and TRBJ1-1, with a possible D match to TRBD1 (5 bases). The germline V and J ends were trimmed by 6 bases and 7 bases, with 12 bases remaining between them. This CDR3 has 12 amino acids. The germline CDR1 and CDR2 sequences are SNHLY and FYNNEI. The CDR3 protein is CASSPRADEAFF. The CDR3 region has the DNA TGTGCCAGCAGCCCCAGGGCGGATGAAGCTTTCTTT.